Listed here are 10 T cell receptor beta chains from one sample, sequenced in a study of OX40 agonist ivuxolimab in advanced cancers. Assay: immunoSEQ multiplex PCR; the TCRdb copy retains only in-frame clones and omits some. The table has roughly 66,000 clones, over 80% seen once. The source material was CD4+ or CD8+ T cells sorted from blood, sampled in a trial of the OX40 agonist ivuxolimab. Every receptor here comes from an adult with an advanced solid tumor such as melanoma, head and neck, liver or kidney cancer.

The chain recombines TRBV6-5 with TRBJ2-3; 9 bases match TRBD1. This CDR3 is 15 amino acids long. Germline V lookup: CDR1 MNHEY, CDR2 SVGAGI. V lost 5 bases to trimming and J lost 1 base; unmatched junction nucleotides: 4. The chain's CDR3 is CASSQRDRGTDTQYF. DNA of the CDR3: TGTGCCAGCAGTCAAAGGGACAGGGGCACAGATACGCAGTATTTT.

The CDR3 reads CASSVGRRGELFF. CDR3 nucleotide sequence: TGTGCCAGCAGCGTGGGAAGGCGTGGGGAGCTGTTTTTT. This chain links TRBV9 with TRBJ2-2; no definite D call. CDR3 length: 13 amino acids. Trimming took 2 bases from V and 8 from J, leaving 10 bases between them. In germline, CDR1 is SGDLS, CDR2 YYNGEE.

The rearrangement joins TRBV7-9 to TRBJ1-5; the match to TRBD1 covers 9 bases. Germline-derived CDR1 and CDR2 are SEHNR and FQNEAQ (reference sequence). The CDR3 contains 14 residues. V lost 4 bases and J lost 5; bases outside the gene matches: 3. The CDR3 region is CASSSGTGYQPQHF. CDR3 DNA: TGTGCCAGCAGCTCCGGGACAGGGTATCAGCCCCAGCATTTT.

V and J are TRBV6-5 and TRBJ2-5, with TRBD2 matching 14 bases. CDR3 size: 15 residues. The germline gives CDR1 MNHEY, CDR2 SVGAGI. V lost 5 bases to trimming and J lost 6 bases; unmatched junction nucleotides: 5. CDR3 bases: TGTGCCAGCAGTCCGGGACTAGCGGGAGTAAAGACCCAGTACTTC. Translation gives CASSPGLAGVKTQYF.

The V call is TRBV5-1, the J call TRBJ2-1, with no clear D. The ends were cut back, 0 bases at V and 9 bases at J, with 16 bases in the middle. CDR3 length: 15 residues. Per germline, CDR1 SGHRS and CDR2 YFSETQ. In nucleotides, the CDR3 is TGCGCCAGCAGCTTGGGGGTTTCAGGCGAAGGTGAGCAGTTCTTC. Its translation is CASSLGVSGEGEQFF.

This clone showed up just a few times. CDR3 loop: CASSLGGALAGANVLTF. CDR3 sequence (DNA): TGCGCCAGCAGCTTGGGGGGCGCTTTGGCTGGGGCCAACGTCCTGACTTTC. This chain joins TRBV5-1 and TRBJ2-6, with D perhaps matching TRBD1 (5 bases). Looked up from germline, CDR1 is SGHRS and CDR2 is YFSETQ. CDR3 length: 17 residues. V lost 0 bases to trimming and J lost 2 bases, with 12 bases between them.

The chain has TRBV28 and TRBJ2-3; D is uncertain. Germline loops: CDR1 MDHEN, CDR2 SYDVKM. The CDR3 is 12 amino acids. Trimming stripped 5 bases from V and 13 bases from J, with 16 bases between. CDR3 sequence: CASSPALNREYF. The CDR3 coding sequence is TGTGCCAGCAGTCCAGCCCTTAATCGGGAGTATTTT.

The DNA for the CDR3 is TGTGCCAGCAGCTTGTTTTCGGGAGGGACGGCGGGAGAGACCCAGTACTTC. Translating gives CASSLFSGGTAGETQYF. The chain employs TRBV7-8 and TRBJ2-5; 8 bases line up with TRBD2. The CDR3 sequence is 17 residues long. J lost 4 bases, V lost 3 bases, and 13 bases had no gene match. CDR1 SGHVS and CDR2 FQNEAQ come from the germline V gene.

This clone was detected a few times. The chain recombines TRBV27 with TRBJ1-5; 9 bases are shared with TRBD1. Germline V CDR1 and CDR2: MNHEY, SMNVEV (reference sequence). Trimming cost V 6 bases and J 7 bases; bases outside gene matches: 7. This CDR3 is built from 14 residues. The CDR3, as DNA: TGTGCCAGCAGACCAACAGGGGGCGACCAGCCCCAGCATTTT. This sequence encodes CASRPTGGDQPQHF.

CDR3 in DNA: TGTGCCAGCAGTGACTCGGGGGTCTACGGCTACACCTTC. Its translation: CASSDSGVYGYTF. This chain connects TRBV25-1 to TRBJ1-2; D possibly corresponds to TRBD1 (5 bases). The V end was cut by 3 bases, the J end by 8 bases, with 13 bases between. The germline V gene encodes CDR1 MGHDK and CDR2 SYGVNS. The CDR3 has 13 residues.